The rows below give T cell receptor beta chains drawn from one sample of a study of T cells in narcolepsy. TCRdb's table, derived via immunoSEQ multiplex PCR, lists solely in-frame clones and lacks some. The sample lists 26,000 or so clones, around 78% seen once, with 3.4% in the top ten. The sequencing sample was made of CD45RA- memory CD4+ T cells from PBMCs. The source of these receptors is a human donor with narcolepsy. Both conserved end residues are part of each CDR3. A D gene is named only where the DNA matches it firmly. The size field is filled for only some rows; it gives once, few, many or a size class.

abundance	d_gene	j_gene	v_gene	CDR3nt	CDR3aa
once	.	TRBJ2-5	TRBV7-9	TGTGCCAGCAGCTTAGGAGGATCAGGAGCGGCCCAGTACTTC	CASSLGGSGAAQYF
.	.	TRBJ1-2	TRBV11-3	TGTGCCAGCAGCACCGGGACGTTGGCGCACTATGGCTACACCTTC	CASSTGTLAHYGYTF
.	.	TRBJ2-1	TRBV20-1	TGCAGTGCTAGGGCGGTACATGAGCAGTTCTTC	CSARAVHEQFF
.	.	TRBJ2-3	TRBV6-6	TGTGCCAGCAGTTACTCGGGAGAAAACACAGATACGCAGTATTTT	CASSYSGENTDTQYF
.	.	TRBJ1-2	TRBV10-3	TGTGCCATCAGTGAGGGCGACCGGGACACCTTC	CAISEGDRDTF
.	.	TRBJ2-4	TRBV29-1	TGCAGCGTTGGTTCCGAGTCTTTAGCCAAAAACATTCAGTACTTC	CSVGSESLAKNIQYF
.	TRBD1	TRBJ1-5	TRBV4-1	TGCGCCAGCAGCCAAGGGTCAGGGGGCTTGGGGCAGCCCCAGCATTTT	CASSQGSGGLGQPQHF
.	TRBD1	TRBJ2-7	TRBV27	TGTGCCAACCACAGGGGGACCGAGCAGTACTTC	CANHRGTEQYF
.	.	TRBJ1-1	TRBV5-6	TGTGCCAGCAGCTGGGGACGTTCGAACACTGAAGCTTTCTTT	CASSWGRSNTEAFF
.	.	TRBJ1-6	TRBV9	TGTGCCAGCAGCCCCAGTAGGGCCACAGGGAATCATAATTCACCCCTCCACTTT	CASSPSRATGNHNSPLHF
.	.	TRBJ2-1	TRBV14	TGTGCCAGCAGCCAAGTGCATGGTATAGGGAATGAGCAGTTCTTC	CASSQVHGIGNEQFF
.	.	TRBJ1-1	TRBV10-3	TGTGCCATCAGTGGATTATCGAACACTGAAGCTTTCTTT	CAISGLSNTEAFF
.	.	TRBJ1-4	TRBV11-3	TGTGCCAGCAGCTTAGGAGGAGGTTTGGATGAAAAACTGTTTTTT	CASSLGGGLDEKLFF
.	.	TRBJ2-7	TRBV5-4	TGTGCCAGCAGCTTGAGGGGGACCACCTACGAGCAGTACTTC	CASSLRGTTYEQYF
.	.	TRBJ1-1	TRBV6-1	TGTGCCAGCAGTGAAGTCGGTACCTACACTGAAGCTTTCTTT	CASSEVGTYTEAFF
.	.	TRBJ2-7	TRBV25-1	TGTGCCAGCAGCTCCGGGGCGAACTACGAGCAGTACTTC	CASSSGANYEQYF
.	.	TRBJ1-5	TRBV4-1	TGCGCCAGCAGCCAGGGACCTAATCAGCCCCAGCATTTT	CASSQGPNQPQHF
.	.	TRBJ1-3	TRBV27	TGTGCCAGCAGTTTACGGCCGACAGCACAAGGTGGCAACACCATATATTTT	CASSLRPTAQGGNTIYF
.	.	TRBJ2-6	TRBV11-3	TGTGCCAGCAGCTTACGTGCAGGGATAGGGGCCAACGTCCTGACTTTC	CASSLRAGIGANVLTF
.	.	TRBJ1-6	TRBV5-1	TGCGCCAGCAGCTTATCCATGACAGGAGCGAGCTCCTATAATTCACCCCTCCACTTT	CASSLSMTGASSYNSPLHF
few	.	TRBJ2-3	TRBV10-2	TGCGCCAGCAGTGTATCTAGCCTAAAAGATACGCAGTATTTT	CASSVSSLKDTQYF
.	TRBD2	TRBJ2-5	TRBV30	TGTGCCTGGAGGGGGACTAGCGGGGAGACCCAGTACTTC	CAWRGTSGETQYF
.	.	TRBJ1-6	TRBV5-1	TGCGCCAGCAGCTTGGAAGGACGGGATTCACCCCTCCACTTT	CASSLEGRDSPLHF
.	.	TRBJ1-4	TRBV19	TGTGCCAGTAGATCCAGTGGTCTAGCTAATGAAAAACTGTTTTTT	CASRSSGLANEKLFF